The rows below give T cell receptor beta chains drawn from one sample of a study of T-cell reconstitution after alpha-beta-depleted transplantation in children. MiXCR was run by TCRdb on the PCR reads, yielding one entry per CDR3 protein. The sample records almost 500,000 distinct CDR3 sequences, 12% being singletons. Sequenced here: PBMCs from the stem cell graft donor, sampled from the stem cell graft. The origin of the receptors is a human donor who donated a stem cell graft to a child with combined immunodeficiency. Each CDR3 is given with its conserved first and last residue. Fields, in order: D gene, J gene, V gene, clone size, CDR3 DNA, CDR3 protein. A D gene is named only where the DNA matches it firmly. A clone size is listed for some rows: how often the clone was seen (once, few, many), or a class if it is expanded.

>NA|TRBJ2-1|TRBV12-3/TRBV12-4|few
TGTGCCAGCAGGCTCCGGGACGCAGGTTTTGTCTCCTACAATGAGCAGTTCTTC
CASRLRDAGFVSYNEQFF
>NA|TRBJ1-1|TRBV4-3|few
TGCGCCAGCAGCCAAGAATTATCAGTAAACACTGAAGCTTTCTTT
CASSQELSVNTEAFF
>TRBD2|TRBJ2-4|TRBV12-3/TRBV12-4|NA
TGTGCCAGCAGTTCACCGGGACTAGCGGGTAACATTCAGTACTTC
CASSSPGLAGNIQYF
>TRBD2|TRBJ2-2|TRBV6-6|many
TGTGCCTGCTCGGGGGGCGGGGAGCTGTTTTTT
CACSGGGELFF
>TRBD2|TRBJ2-5|TRBV5-5|NA
TGTGCCAGCAGAGGGACTAGCGGGGGGGTTTCGGAGACCCAGTACTTC
CASRGTSGGVSETQYF
>TRBD1|TRBJ2-3|TRBV7-3|many
TGTGCCAGCAGCGCATGGGACAGTAGCACAGATACGCAGTATTTT
CASSAWDSSTDTQYF
>NA|TRBJ2-1|TRBV4-3|NA
TGCGCCAGCAGCCAATTTTCCAAGGGGATGGTAGGTGAGCAGTTCTTC
CASSQFSKGMVGEQFF
>NA|TRBJ2-5|TRBV5-1|few
TGCGCCAGCAGCTTCATGGCAGGGATGGGACAAGAGACCCAGTACTTC
CASSFMAGMGQETQYF
>NA|TRBJ1-5|TRBV27|NA
TGTGCCAGCAGTCCCAAACCCACCCGAGTGGGGGGAAACCAGCCCCAGCATTTT
CASSPKPTRVGGNQPQHF
>TRBD2|TRBJ2-7|TRBV9|few
TGTGCCAGCAGCAGGGGGACTAGGCTCGCCGAGCAGTACTTC
CASSRGTRLAEQYF
>NA|TRBJ2-7|TRBV24-1|NA
TGTGCCACCAGTGATTCCTGGGGTTACGAGCAGTACTTC
CATSDSWGYEQYF
>NA|TRBJ2-5|TRBV10-3|NA
TGTGCCATCAGTGAGGCTGCGCAAGAGACCCAGTACTTC
CAISEAAQETQYF
>TRBD1|TRBJ2-7|TRBV20-1|NA
TGCAGTGCTAGAGTGGGGACAGGGGCTTCCTACGAGCAGTACTTC
CSARVGTGASYEQYF
>NA|TRBJ2-6|TRBV6-5|many
TGTGCCAGCAGTTCCCTATCTGGGGCCAACGTCCTGACTTTC
CASSSLSGANVLTF
>NA|TRBJ2-7|TRBV3-1|many
TGTGCCAGCAGCCAAGGCGGCCCCTACGAGCAGTACTTC
CASSQGGPYEQYF
>NA|TRBJ2-2|TRBV12-5|NA
TGTGCTAGTGGGGGGGGGGCGGCGAACACCGGGGAGCTGTTTTTT
CASGGGAANTGELFF
>NA|TRBJ2-6|TRBV4-2|few
TGTGCCAGCAGCCTAACCGGGACAACTGGGGCCAACGTCCTGACTTTC
CASSLTGTTGANVLTF
>NA|TRBJ2-7|TRBV15|many
TGTGCCACCAGCAGCGGTAGACACTACGAGCAGTACTTC
CATSSGRHYEQYF
>TRBD2|TRBJ2-3|TRBV20-1|NA
TGCAGTGCTAGACGGCTAGCGGACACAGATACGCAGTATTTT
CSARRLADTDTQYF
>TRBD2|TRBJ2-3|TRBV9|few
TGTGCCAGCAGCGCTCCTGGTAGCCTAGCGGGGGGGATCACAGATACGCAGTATTTT
CASSAPGSLAGGITDTQYF
>NA|TRBJ2-1|TRBV3-1|many
TGTGCCAGCAGCCAAGATATGGGAAGGGGACAGTTCTTC
CASSQDMGRGQFF
>NA|TRBJ1-2|TRBV12-3/TRBV12-4|NA
TGTGCCAGCAGTGCGCCAGGGCGTAGCTATGGCTACACCTTC
CASSAPGRSYGYTF
>TRBD2|TRBJ2-4|TRBV10-3|few
TGTGCCACGATGGGACTAGCGGAAAACATTCAGTACTTC
CATMGLAENIQYF
>NA|TRBJ1-1|TRBV21-1|few
TGTGCCAGCAGCAATAAACCTCCCAGGGTTAGGAACACTGAAGCTTTCTTT
CASSNKPPRVRNTEAFF
>TRBD1|TRBJ1-5|TRBV12-3/TRBV12-4|few
TGTGCCAGCAGATACAGGGGAGAAGGCAATCAGCCCCAGCATTTT
CASRYRGEGNQPQHF
>NA|TRBJ1-1|TRBV28|many
TGTGCCAGCAGAAACCGAATCTACACTGAAGCTTTCTTT
CASRNRIYTEAFF
>TRBD2|TRBJ2-3|TRBV9|NA
TGTGCCAGTGGACTAGCGGGGAAGGATACGCAGTATTTT
CASGLAGKDTQYF
>NA|TRBJ2-7|TRBV11-2|many
TGTGCCAGCAGTTCGGGCCTTATTGCCTACGAGCAGTACTTC
CASSSGLIAYEQYF
>NA|TRBJ2-1|TRBV14|many
TGTGCCAGCAGCCAAGATCGGAGGGTAAACAATGAGCAGTTCTTC
CASSQDRRVNNEQFF
>NA|TRBJ2-1|TRBV5-6|NA
TGTGCCAGCAGCTTGGGGCAGGGTCCTCACAATGAGCAGTTCTTC
CASSLGQGPHNEQFF
>TRBD1|TRBJ1-1|TRBV5-1|NA
TGCGCCAACGTACAGGGGGCGTTGAACACTGAAGCTTTCTTT
CANVQGALNTEAFF
>TRBD1|TRBJ2-3|TRBV12-3/TRBV12-4|NA
TGTGCCAGCAGTCAACACAGGGGTCGAGATACGCAGTATTTT
CASSQHRGRDTQYF
>NA|TRBJ2-7|TRBV6-2/TRBV6-3|few
TGTGCCACGGGGTCCTACGAGCAGTACTTC
CATGSYEQYF
>TRBD1|TRBJ2-7|TRBV15|NA
TGTGCCACCAGCAGAGGAGGACAGGGGACCTACGAGCAGTACTTC
CATSRGGQGTYEQYF
>NA|TRBJ2-2|TRBV4-2|few
TGTGCCAGCAGCCAAGATGGTTTGGCGAACACCGGGGAGCTGTTTTTT
CASSQDGLANTGELFF
>TRBD1|TRBJ1-2|TRBV7-9|NA
TGTGCCAGCACCCAACCCGGGACAGGGTTTAATGGCTACACCTTC
CASTQPGTGFNGYTF
>NA|TRBJ1-1|TRBV6-2/TRBV6-3|many
TGTGCCAGCAGTTACCCAACAGGGATGGGTGAAGCTTTCTTT
CASSYPTGMGEAFF
>NA|TRBJ2-1|TRBV9|NA
TGTGCCAGCAGCGCTGGGGGTCCCTCCTACAATGAGCAGTTCTTC
CASSAGGPSYNEQFF
>NA|TRBJ2-1|TRBV3-1|NA
TGTGCCAGCAGCCAAGATGCCCGCGAGGAGGGGGAGTTCTTC
CASSQDAREEGEFF
>NA|TRBJ1-5|TRBV27|NA
TGTGCCAGCAGAACCCTAGCCCGTGGTAGCAATCAGCCCCAGCATTTT
CASRTLARGSNQPQHF
>TRBD1|TRBJ2-1|TRBV20-1|few
TGCAGTGCCCCACGACAGGGGATCACCAATGAGCAGTTCTTC
CSAPRQGITNEQFF
>TRBD2|TRBJ2-1|TRBV15|few
TGTGCCACCAGACTAGCGGGAGTAAATGAGCAGTTCTTC
CATRLAGVNEQFF
>NA|TRBJ2-7|TRBV4-3|many
TGCGCCAGCAGCCAAGGGCGGGTTGGCTACGAGCAGTACTTC
CASSQGRVGYEQYF
>NA|TRBJ2-1|TRBV30|NA
TGTGCCTGGAATGACCCTTTCAGGTCCTACAATGAGCAGTTCTTC
CAWNDPFRSYNEQFF
>NA|TRBJ2-1|TRBV12-3/TRBV12-4|many
TGTGCCAGCTATTTTAGGGATGAGCAGTTCTTC
CASYFRDEQFF
>TRBD1|TRBJ2-7|TRBV2|NA
TGTGCCAGCAGGGCCGGGACAGGGGGCGCCCAGTACTTC
CASRAGTGGAQYF
>NA|TRBJ2-3|TRBV4-3|few
TGCGCCAGCAGCCAAGAGGGCGACAGGTACACGCAGTATTTT
CASSQEGDRYTQYF
>NA|TRBJ2-5|TRBV18|NA
TGTGCCAGCTCACACGGAATTGTCTGGGGATCAGGGGAGACCCAGTACTTC
CASSHGIVWGSGETQYF
>NA|TRBJ2-5|TRBV15|few
TGTGCCACCAGCCGTCATGTGGGGGTTCAAGAGACCCAGTACTTC
CATSRHVGVQETQYF
>NA|TRBJ2-7|TRBV10-3|NA
TGTGCCATCAGTGAGTCGCCTAGCAACTACGAGCAGTACTTC
CAISESPSNYEQYF
>NA|TRBJ1-5|TRBV15|NA
TGTGCCACCAGCAGAGATTACGGACTGGGGGATGATGGCAATCAGCCCCAGCATTTT
CATSRDYGLGDDGNQPQHF
>NA|TRBJ1-5|TRBV12-3/TRBV12-4|NA
TGTGCCAGCAGCCCCGCGGGGTCGGGGAATCAGCCCCAGCATTTT
CASSPAGSGNQPQHF
>TRBD2|TRBJ2-7|TRBV28|NA
TGTGCCAGCAGTTTCACAGGTTTTTCCCGGGGGGGCTACGAGCAGTACTTC
CASSFTGFSRGGYEQYF
>NA|TRBJ1-5|TRBV2|NA
TGTGCCAGCAGCCGACCGGATACAGGGTTAGCCCAGCATTTT
CASSRPDTGLAQHF
>NA|TRBJ2-3|TRBV12-3/TRBV12-4|many
TGTGCCAGCAGTTCCGGGACATACTTTTCTAGCACAGATACGCAGTATTTT
CASSSGTYFSSTDTQYF
>TRBD2|TRBJ2-1|TRBV2|few
TGTGCCAGCAGTGCTCCGGGACTAGAGCTGGAGCAGTTCTTC
CASSAPGLELEQFF
>TRBD2|TRBJ2-1|TRBV7-8|few
TGTGCCAGCAGCTTAGTTTACGGGACTAGCGAGAACAATGAGCAGTTCTTC
CASSLVYGTSENNEQFF
>NA|TRBJ2-3|TRBV12-3/TRBV12-4|many
TGTGCCAGCAGTCCCGCAAGTAGTATCCCTAGCACAGATACGCAGTATTTT
CASSPASSIPSTDTQYF
>TRBD1|TRBJ2-4|TRBV12-3/TRBV12-4|NA
TGTGCCAGCAGTATAAGACAGGGTCGAGCCAAAAACATTCAGTACTTC
CASSIRQGRAKNIQYF